This is a list of T cell receptor beta chains from one sample in a study of T cell repertoires in cytomegalovirus infection. Which antigens these TCRs recognize remains unknown. One entry per CDR3 protein, called by TCRdb with MiXCR from the reads. The table lists hundreds of thousands of distinct CDR3 sequences, approximately 33% of them singletons, with 18% in the top ten. The sequencing used cultured PBMCs, collected from culture after CMV antigen stimulation. These TCRs come from a human donor in good health (CMV status not recorded). Some clones in this sample may be carry-over from other donors' samples. CDR3s leave out the opening cysteine and the closing phenylalanine or tryptophan. The D gene is left open where the match is weak. The size entry is marked missing in some rows and otherwise reads once, few, many or a size class.

TRBV5-1,.,12,TRBJ1-1,TRBD1,ASSRQGEDTEAF
TRBV4-2,.,14,TRBJ2-2,.,ASSPGPRGDTGELF
TRBV2,.,10,TRBJ1-1,.,ASRGTLTEAF
TRBV19,.,12,TRBJ2-7,.,ASSIGARSGEQY
TRBV28,few,15,TRBJ2-3,.,ASAIFLARKRTDTQY
TRBV7-8,few,12,TRBJ2-1,.,ASSLSSPWDEQF
TRBV7-2,.,12,TRBJ2-7,.,ASSLSGHSYEQY
TRBV7-2,.,13,TRBJ2-1,.,ASRGLASSYNEQF
TRBV6-1,.,12,TRBJ2-3,TRBD2,ASVPAGVGDTQY
TRBV24-1,.,10,TRBJ1-3,.,ATRTAGNTIY
TRBV20-1,.,13,TRBJ2-5,TRBD2,SAPKVPSGGETQY
TRBV20-1,few,14,TRBJ1-3,TRBD1,SARRASQGADDTIY
TRBV7-6,.,13,TRBJ2-1,TRBD2,ASSAGLAEINEQF
TRBV4-1,few,14,TRBJ2-7,.,ASSQVLTSSSYEQY
TRBV15,.,13,TRBJ1-4,.,ATSRETLANEKLF
TRBV11-1,few,12,TRBJ2-3,.,ASSSLTDTDTQY
TRBV12-3/TRBV12-4,once,11,TRBJ1-5,TRBD1,ASSVGQLSIQH
TRBV27,few,14,TRBJ2-2,.,ASHHLGLLNTGELF
TRBV7-6,few,12,TRBJ2-5,.,ASSLSLNYGDQY
TRBV12-3/TRBV12-4,.,14,TRBJ2-1,.,ASSPGTWLATNEQF
TRBV6-6,.,14,TRBJ1-3,.,ASSRGGRTSGNTIY
TRBV7-9,few,13,TRBJ2-2,.,ASRRGGDFPGELF
TRBV7-8,.,14,TRBJ2-3,TRBD2,ASSSGSGGTTDTQY
TRBV7-2,few,12,TRBJ2-6,.,ASSQVGGANVLT
TRBV28,.,14,TRBJ2-3,.,ASSQTRVGRTDTQY
TRBV18,.,13,TRBJ1-1,.,ASSPLTGSNTEAF
TRBV19,few,12,TRBJ2-1,.,ASSITLSHLEQF
TRBV4-1,few,13,TRBJ2-3,.,ASSRGGAITDTQY
TRBV5-4,.,13,TRBJ2-5,TRBD2,ASSPPSGAQETQY
TRBV20-1,once,14,TRBJ2-3,TRBD2,SARVGLAGVLDTQY
TRBV6-2/TRBV6-3,few,13,TRBJ2-1,TRBD1,ASSMTGASYNEQF
TRBV20-1,.,16,TRBJ2-1,TRBD2,SALGLAGGPSSYNEQF
TRBV19,few,13,TRBJ2-2,.,ASSSVLGRAGELF
TRBV7-2,many,11,TRBJ1-3,.,ASSLVWGDTIY
TRBV7-6,few,12,TRBJ1-1,.,ATEGLLLGTEAF
TRBV2,.,11,TRBJ2-7,.,ASSEMGSYEQY
TRBV4-2,.,15,TRBJ2-5,TRBD1,ASSQGGTAPYQETQY
TRBV14,.,13,TRBJ2-7,.,ASSLTGTGPYEQY
TRBV11-2,.,13,TRBJ2-5,TRBD2,ASSFTSGYQETQY
TRBV7-2,few,12,TRBJ2-7,.,ASSPGYSSYEQY
TRBV19,.,11,TRBJ1-5,.,ASSIGGLQPQH
TRBV7-8,once,15,TRBJ2-1,TRBD2,ASSLGVWAGGGNEQF